The entry below describes one TCR beta chain. The antigen remains unidentified. This CDR3 region has 13 residues. The germline V and J ends were trimmed by 0 bases and 7 bases, with 6 bases remaining between them. Germline CDR1 and CDR2: SGHTA and FQGTGA. General study points: In terms of TCR gene usage, tumor memory CD4+ T cells clustered together with blood and lymph node memory CD4+ cells, as well as with lymph node naive CD4+ cells. Tumor-infiltrating Treg TCR alpha and beta sequences overlapped most with tumor naive CD4+ T cells, then blood naive.

CD4+CD45RO+CD25- cells were isolated as memory CD4+ T cells. MiXCR, applied by TCRdb to the 5' RACE reads, yields one record per CDR3 protein. The sample has tens of thousands of distinct CDR3 sequences, roughly 22% seen once. The origin of this receptor is a female donor with breast cancer. The chain recombines TRBV7-3 with TRBJ2-2, with no clear D. Sample: memory CD4+ T cells sorted from a lymph node. This sample's subset: memory CD4+ T cells, CD4+CD45RO+CD25-. This chain's CDR3 is CASSLTASGELFF. Written as DNA, the CDR3 is TGTGCCAGCAGCTTAACCGCGAGCGGGGAGCTGTTTTTT.